The 29 T cell receptor beta chains below were found in one sample sequenced in a study of CD8+CD57+ T cells in acquired aplastic anemia. Patients selected for sequencing had displayed CD8+CD57+ cell expansion by flow cytometry. TCR beta VDJ and CDR3 profiles were obtained from a genomic DNA template. TCRdb re-called the reads through MiXCR, storing one row per CDR3 protein. The sample includes hundreds of thousands of distinct CDR3 sequences, approximately 82% of them seen just once. Material for sequencing was sorted CD4+, CD8+, or CD8+CD57+ T cells (not recorded which) from PBMCs. Receptors originate from a human donor with aplastic anemia.

In the case of this clonotype: A junction end diverges from the germline sequence, so it may reflect a read error. This chain links TRBV9 with TRBJ2-2; a possible D gene is TRBD1 (6 bases). The germline CDR1 and CDR2 sequences are SGDLS and YYNGEE. The CDR3 has 14 amino acids. The CDR3: CASSVRTDTGELFF. The CDR3 DNA is TGTGCTAGCAGCGTACGGACAGACACCGGCGAGCTGTTTTTT.

This clonotype appeared a single time. The chain carries TRBV9 and TRBJ2-7, with D possibly matching TRBD1 (6 bases). The CDR3 runs 18 residues. V was cut by 4 bases and J by 1 base, with 24 bases left in between. The germline V gene encodes CDR1 SGDLS and CDR2 YYNGEE. CDR3 loop: CASSLERERTDISYEQYV. In DNA, the CDR3 is TGTGCCAGCAGCTTAGAGCGAGAGAGGACAGATATTTCCTACGAGCAGTACGTC.

About this clonotype itself: The germline gene is not matched at one end of the junction; a read error may be the cause. This chain connects TRBV2 to TRBJ2-1; D is tentatively TRBD1 or TRBD2 (6 bases each). The CDR3 sequence is 14 residues long. CDR1 is SNHLY and CDR2 is FYNNEI in the germline V gene. The CDR3 region is CASGDGGPVAQQFF. CDR3 DNA: TGTGCCAGCGGGGACGGGGGCCCGGTGGCTCAGCAGTTTTTC.

The chain carries TRBV11-3 and TRBJ2-1; D gene ambiguous. Per germline, CDR1 SGHNT and CDR2 YENEEA. The CDR3 runs to 13 residues. V shed 10 bases and J shed 15 bases, with 25 bases lying between them. This CDR3 reads CATSDLTGDWRFF. DNA for the CDR3: TGTGCCACCAGTGATTTGACGGGTGACTGGCGGTTCTTC.

As regards this clonotype: The DNA is left out, because the CDR3 cannot be placed on it with certainty; the CDR3 is given as TCRdb lists it. The chain uses TRBV5-4 and TRBJ2-1; TRBD2 is taken as the D call from the table, unchecked against the DNA. The CDR3 sequence runs 22 residues, both termini included. CDR1 SGHNT and CDR2 YYREEE come from the germline V gene (reference sequence). The CDR3 is CASSFSICSASSTSGRAGEQLF.

J is TRBJ2-3 and V is TRBV9; a possible D gene is TRBD2 (5 bases). Germline V gene sequence: CDR1 SGDLS, CDR2 YYNGEE. V was clipped by 0 bases and J by 13 bases, with 18 bases between them. This CDR3 region has 14 residues. Here the CDR3 DNA reads TGTGCCAGCAGCGTAGGGGTAGCGCACGCAACGAAGTATTTT. Protein: CASSVGVAHATKYF.

A single count supports this clonotype. In this CDR3 the conserved last residue, phenylalanine or tryptophan, is missing, so a read error is likely. The limits of the CDR3 on the DNA are not certain, so only TCRdb's listed CDR3 is given. J is TRBJ2-4 and V is TRBV7-8. Germline V gives CDR1 SGHVS, CDR2 FQNEAQ. The CDR3 has 12 amino acids, counting both end residues. Here the CDR3 reads CASSVAGDTDTQ.

In the case of this clonotype: The junction departs from germline at one end; a sequencing error may be responsible. The chain combines TRBV7-2 with TRBJ2-7; D is perhaps TRBD2 (6 bases). The CDR3 is 14 amino acids. In germline, CDR1 is SGHTA, CDR2 FQGNSA. The CDR3: CASSYVRGTYAQYF. The CDR3 nucleotides are TGTGCCAGCAGTTACGTGCGGGGTACCTACGCGCAGTATTTC. The whole variable domain, filled in from reference TRBV7-2 and TRBJ2-7, reads GAGVSQSPSNKVTEKGKDVELRCDPISGHTALYWYRQSLGQGLEFLIYFQGNSAPDKSGLPSDRFSAERTGGSVSTLTIQRTQQEDSAVYLCASSYVRGTYAQYFGPGTRLTVT.

The chain joins TRBV10-3 to TRBJ1-4; possibly TRBD1 for D (6 bases). CDR3 length: 14 amino acids. Germline loops: CDR1 ENHRY, CDR2 SYGVKD. The ends were cut back, 2 bases at V and 5 bases at J, with 9 bases in the middle. CDR3 nucleotide sequence: TGTGCCATCAGTGAGATGCAGGGGAATGAAAAACTGTTTTTT. Translated, it gives CAISEMQGNEKLFF.

This clonotype was observed a handful of times. One junction end disagrees with the germline gene, perhaps due to a read error. The chain links TRBV7-6 to TRBJ2-3, with a tentative D call TRBD2 (6 bases). CDR3 length: 15 amino acids. The germline V gene encodes CDR1 SGHVS and CDR2 FNYEAQ. The CDR3: CASTLGGVPSGANYF. CDR3 DNA: TGTGCCAGCACCCTAGGCGGGGTCCCCTCTGGGGCCAACTACTTC.

On this clonotype: It is likely a read error, because the conserved phenylalanine at the end of the CDR3 is missing. The limits of the CDR3 on the DNA are not certain, so only TCRdb's listed CDR3 is given. The chain combines TRBV9 with TRBJ2-1. The CDR3 sequence runs 13 residues, both termini included. Germline values: CDR1 SGDLS, CDR2 YYNGEE. The CDR3 sequence is CASGGAGNIEYFV.

This clonotype was counted between two and nine times. The J gene is TRBJ2-7, the V gene TRBV11-3; D is perhaps TRBD1 (5 bases). The CDR3 sequence is 13 residues long. Germline lookup yields CDR1 SGHNT and CDR2 YENEEA. The ends were cut back, 0 bases at V and 5 bases at J, with 8 bases in the middle. Here the CDR3 reads CASSLDLTDEQYV. Written as DNA, the CDR3 is TGTGCCAGCAGCTTAGATCTGACAGACGAGCAGTACGTC.

V gene TRBV10-2 combines with J gene TRBJ2-3; weak D call: TRBD2 (6 bases). The CDR3 spans 13 residues. The V and J ends lost 8 bases and 12 bases respectively, with 21 bases between them. Germline loops: CDR1 WSHSY, CDR2 SAAADI. The CDR3 here is CASGGAVKQPQYF. The CDR3, as DNA: TGCGCCAGCGGCGGGGCCGTCAAACAGCCCCAGTATTTT.

CDR3 in amino acids: CASSLDRAANTQAFF. The CDR3 DNA reads as TGTGCCAGCAGCTTAGATCGGGCAGCCAATACGCAGGCTTTCTTT. The chain links TRBV7-8 to TRBJ1-1; no clear D gene. Trimming cost V 1 base and J 11 bases, with 20 bases left between them. This CDR3 contains 15 residues. Germline assignment: CDR1 SGHVS and CDR2 FQNEAQ.

For this clonotype: One junction end disagrees with the germline gene, perhaps due to a read error. The V gene is TRBV9, the J gene TRBJ2-3, with TRBD1 matching 7 bases. CDR3 length: 13 residues. Germline CDR1 reads SGDLS; CDR2 reads YYNGEE. CDR3 sequence (DNA): TGTGCCAGCAGCGACGAGGGGGCGACCACTGAAGCTTTT. It codes for CASSDEGATTEAF. Looking up the rest from reference TRBV9 and TRBJ2-3 gives the full variable domain: DSGVTQTPKHLITATGQRVTLRCSPRSGDLSVYWYQQSLDQGLQFLIQYYNGEERAKGNILERFSAQQFPDLHSELNLSSLELGDSALYFCASSDEGATTEAFGPGTRLTVL.

The count of this clonotype is one. An end of the junction differs from the germline gene, which may be a read error. V and J are TRBV7-9 and TRBJ2-7, with TRBD2 matching over 7 bases. Germline V gene sequence: CDR1 SEHNR, CDR2 FQNEAQ (reference sequence). There are 14 residues in the CDR3. The CDR3 sequence: CATSGRRRGGSEYF. The CDR3 DNA sequence: TGTGCCACCAGCGGTCGAAGACGAGGCGGGAGCGAGTACTTC.

CDR3 protein: CASSLTAFHDAQFF. The CDR3, as DNA: TGTGCCAGCAGTCTGACGGCGTTTCACGATGCGCAGTTCTTC. The chain joins TRBV2 to TRBJ2-3, with D unresolved. The DNA end is more similar to TRBJ2-1, so the J call may be wrong. The CDR3 covers 14 residues. CDR1 SNHLY and CDR2 FYNNEI come from the germline V gene.

The count of this clonotype is one. The chain uses TRBV7-9 and TRBJ2-4; D may match TRBD1 or TRBD2 (5 bases each). V gave up 8 bases and J gave up 15 bases, with 20 bases separating them. The germline gives CDR1 SEHNR, CDR2 FQNEAQ (reference sequence). This CDR3 region has 12 residues. The CDR3 loop reads CASGGAGSVRYF. The CDR3 coding sequence is TGTGCCAGCGGAGGAGCAGGGAGCGTGCGGTACTTC. Full variable domain (remainder filled in from reference TRBV7-9 and TRBJ2-4): DTGVSQNPRHKITKRGQNVTFRCDPISEHNRLYWYRQTLGQGPEFLTYFQNEAQLEKSRLLSDRFSAERPKGSFSTLEIQRTEQGDSAMYLCASGGAGSVRYFGAGTRLSVL.

About this clonotype: Because the CDR3 is missing its conserved closing phenylalanine or tryptophan, this is likely a read error. It is unclear where the CDR3 begins or ends on the DNA, so no DNA is shown, and the CDR3 is as TCRdb lists it. The genes are TRBV7-8 and TRBJ2-3; the table's D call, TRBD2, has no DNA check behind it. Termini included, the CDR3 measures 13 amino acids. Germline-derived CDR1 and CDR2 are SGHVS and FQNEAQ. CDR3 sequence: CASSLDLLVTVSC.

As DNA, the CDR3 is TGTGCCAGCGGCTTAGGCGCAAGCCACGATACGCAGTATTTT. This codes for CASGLGASHDTQYF. The V and J genes are TRBV15 and TRBJ2-3; D call uncertain. Trimming stripped 10 bases from V and 6 bases from J, with 20 bases between. Germline V gene data show CDR1 as LNHNV and CDR2 as YYDKDF (reference sequence). The CDR3 runs 14 residues.

As for this clonotype: At one end the junction does not follow the germline gene, possibly because of a read error. The chain has TRBV7-2 and TRBJ2-3, with D perhaps being TRBD1 or TRBD2 (5 bases each). Germline V CDR1 and CDR2: SGHTA, FQGNSA. CDR3 length equals 14 residues. The CDR3 DNA is TGTGCCAGCAGCTTAGGCTCCAGGGAGATTGAACAACTGTTT. Residues: CASSLGSREIEQLF.

To note about this clonotype: The conserved phenylalanine or tryptophan is not found at the CDR3 terminus, so this likely reflects a read error. The limits of the CDR3 on the DNA are not certain, so only TCRdb's listed CDR3 is given. The chain links TRBV7-9 to TRBJ2-3; TRBD2 reflects the table's D call only, with no check against the DNA. Germline assignment: CDR1 SEHNR and CDR2 FQNEAQ (reference sequence). Ends included, the CDR3 has 13 residues. CDR3: CASGFEGTGRRDL.

This clonotype was counted many times. The chain combines TRBV5-1 with TRBJ2-5, with D perhaps TRBD1 (6 bases). The CDR3 totals 14 residues. Germline CDR1 SGHRS, CDR2 YFSETQ. The ends were cut back, 3 bases at V and 5 bases at J, with 14 bases in the middle. Written as DNA, the CDR3 is TGCGCCAGCAGCTCCTCGCAGGGGTTTGAGACCCAGTACTTC. Translated, it gives CASSSSQGFETQYF. Complete variable domain (other parts from reference TRBV5-1 and TRBJ2-5): KAGVTQTPRYLIKTRGQQVTLSCSPISGHRSVSWYQQTPGQGLQFLFEYFSETQRNKGNFPGRFSGRQFSNSRSEMNVSTLELGDSALYLCASSSSQGFETQYFGPGTRLLVL.

The chain employs TRBV2 and TRBJ2-3, with 7 positions matching TRBD1. Unmatched junction bases numbered 15, after V lost 10 bases and J lost 8 bases. The germline gives CDR1 SNHLY, CDR2 FYNNEI. The CDR3 has 14 residues. The CDR3 spells CATSSGGAEATQYF. CDR3 coding DNA: TGTGCCACCAGCTCAGGGGGAGCTGAAGCTACGCAGTATTTT.

V is TRBV9 and J is TRBJ1-2; D unclear. Germline CDR1 and CDR2: SGDLS and YYNGEE. Trimming took 4 bases from V and 12 from J, leaving 19 bases between them. The CDR3 loop spans 13 amino acids. The CDR3 DNA is TGTGCCAGCAGCCAAGGCCGGGCGCCTGGAAACACCTTC. Translating gives CASSQGRAPGNTF.

Remarks on this clonotype: The missing conserved phenylalanine or tryptophan at the end of this CDR3 makes a read error likely. Because the CDR3's place on the DNA is in doubt, the DNA is left out and the CDR3 is given as listed by TCRdb. V is TRBV7-3 and J is TRBJ2-4; the table's D gene call, TRBD2, was not cross checked with the DNA. The CDR3 is 12 residues long, counting both termini. Germline loops: CDR1 SGHTA, CDR2 FQGTGA. The CDR3: CASGGAGNMKYV.

This clonotype was found a few times. The chain is built from TRBV7-2 and TRBJ1-6; no clear D. Trimming stripped 2 bases from V and 9 bases from J, with 11 bases between. The CDR3 sequence is 14 residues long. Looked up from germline, CDR1 is SGHTA and CDR2 is FQGNSA. The CDR3 loop is CASSLMRALSPLHF. The CDR3 DNA is TGTGCCAGCAGCTTAATGAGGGCACTTTCACCCCTCCACTTT.

The chain combines TRBV9 with TRBJ2-3, with a tentative D call TRBD2 (7 bases). The CDR3 is made up of 14 amino acids. Deletions cut 4 bases from V and 13 bases from J, with 22 bases between. CDR1 SGDLS and CDR2 YYNGEE come from the germline V gene. This chain's CDR3 is CASSNAGAPDNKYF. CDR3 in DNA: TGTGCCAGCAGCAACGCGGGGGCACCCGATAACAAGTATTTT.

Remarks on this clonotype: A read error may produce the germline difference seen at one junction end. This chain uses TRBV7-8 with TRBJ2-3; 10 bases map to TRBD1. The germline V gene encodes CDR1 SGHVS and CDR2 FQNEAQ. The CDR3 contains 14 residues. CDR3 DNA: TGTGCCAGCAGCCTCGGGGACAGGGGACCAGATACGCAGTTT. Its translation is CASSLGDRGPDTQF.